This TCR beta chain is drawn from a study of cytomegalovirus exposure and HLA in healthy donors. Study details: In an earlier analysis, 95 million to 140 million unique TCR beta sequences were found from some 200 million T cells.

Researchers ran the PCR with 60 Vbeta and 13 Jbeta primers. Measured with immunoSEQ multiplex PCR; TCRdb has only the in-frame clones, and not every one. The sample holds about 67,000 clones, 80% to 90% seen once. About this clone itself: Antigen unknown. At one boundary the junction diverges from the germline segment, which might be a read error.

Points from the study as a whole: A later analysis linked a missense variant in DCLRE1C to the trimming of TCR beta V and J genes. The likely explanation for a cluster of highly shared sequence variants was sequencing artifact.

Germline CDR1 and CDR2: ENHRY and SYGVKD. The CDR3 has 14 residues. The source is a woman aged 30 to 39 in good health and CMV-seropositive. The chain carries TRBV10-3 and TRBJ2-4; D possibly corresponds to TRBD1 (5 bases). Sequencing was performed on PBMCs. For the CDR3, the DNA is TGTGCCATCAGTAAGGTTGGGGCCAAAAACACTCAGTACTTC. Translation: CAISKVGAKNTQYF.